The rows below give T cell receptor beta chains drawn from one sample of a study of T cell changes during pregnancy in multiple sclerosis. Measured with immunoSEQ multiplex PCR; TCRdb has only the in-frame clones, and not every one. This table has 100,000 or so clones, around 94% appearing once. The sample in question was peripheral blood, obtained after pregnancy. These receptors all stem from a female donor in good health, enrolled as a control in a pregnancy study. The CDR3 runs from the conserved cysteine through the conserved F or W. The D gene is left open where the match is weak. Clone size is given for some rows only: seen once, a few or many times, or a class if the clone is expanded.

TRBV19	.	TRBJ1-4	once	CASSIPQSNEKLFF	TGTGCCAGTAGTATTCCCCAGTCTAATGAAAAACTGTTTTTT
TRBV4-1	TRBD2	TRBJ2-1	.	CASSLLWTSGRSYNEQFF	TGCGCCAGCAGCCTTTTGTGGACTAGCGGGAGGTCCTACAATGAGCAGTTCTTC
TRBV29-1	TRBD2	TRBJ2-1	.	CSVEPIGGRVDNEQFF	TGCAGCGTTGAACCGATTGGCGGGAGAGTCGACAATGAGCAGTTCTTC
TRBV19	TRBD2	TRBJ2-2	.	CASSPGLAGGPNTGELFF	TGTGCCAGTAGTCCGGGACTAGCGGGAGGCCCGAACACCGGGGAGCTGTTTTTT
TRBV5-8	TRBD2	TRBJ2-7	.	CASRTREGHYEQYF	TGTGCCAGCAGGACGAGGGAGGGCCACTACGAGCAGTACTTC
TRBV5-1	.	TRBJ2-1	.	CASSLDGAPSYNEQFF	TGCGCCAGCAGCTTGGATGGGGCCCCTTCCTACAATGAGCAGTTCTTC
TRBV7-2	.	TRBJ1-5	.	CASSLQANQPQHF	TGTGCCAGCAGCCTACAGGCAAATCAGCCCCAGCATTTT
TRBV20-1	.	TRBJ1-1	.	CSARRVTEAFF	TGCAGTGCTCGCAGGGTCACTGAAGCTTTCTTT
TRBV7-9	.	TRBJ2-3	once	CASSSIFRGSVTDTQYF	TGTGCCAGCAGCTCCATCTTTAGGGGATCTGTGACAGATACGCAGTATTTT
TRBV5-1	.	TRBJ2-3	.	CASSSEGGRADTQYF	TGCGCCAGCAGCTCAGAAGGGGGACGCGCAGATACGCAGTATTTT
TRBV11-2	.	TRBJ1-2	.	CASSQTERGYTF	TGTGCCAGCAGCCAGACAGAGCGTGGCTACACCTTC
TRBV28	.	TRBJ1-5	.	CASSFFGQPQHF	TGTGCCAGCAGTTTCTTCGGTCAGCCCCAGCATTTT
TRBV13	.	TRBJ2-2	.	CASSPWQGRGTGELFF	TGTGCCAGCAGCCCTTGGCAGGGGAGGGGGACCGGGGAGCTGTTTTTT
TRBV5-1	.	TRBJ1-2	.	CASSSGGGGPYGYTF	TGCGCCAGCAGCTCGGGAGGGGGTGGCCCATATGGCTACACCTTC
TRBV11-1	TRBD2	TRBJ2-6	.	CASSAGGRSSGANVLTF	TGTGCCAGCAGCGCGGGGGGTAGGAGCTCTGGGGCCAACGTCCTGACTTTC
TRBV5-4	TRBD2	TRBJ2-3	.	CASSLTSGSTDTQYF	TGTGCCAGCAGCTTGACTAGCGGTAGCACAGATACGCAGTATTTT
TRBV6-1	TRBD1	TRBJ2-7	.	CASSHPGQGSEQYF	TGTGCCAGCAGCCACCCGGGACAGGGCAGTGAGCAGTACTTC
TRBV2	.	TRBJ2-1	.	CASSSGGDEQFF	TGTGCCAGCAGTTCGGGTGGCGATGAGCAGTTCTTC
TRBV19	.	TRBJ1-5	.	CASEGGLGNQPQHF	TGTGCCAGTGAGGGGGGGCTGGGCAATCAGCCCCAGCATTTT
TRBV28	TRBD2	TRBJ2-3	.	CASSFFGLAGPDTQYF	TGTGCCAGCAGTTTTTTCGGACTAGCGGGACCAGATACGCAGTATTTT
TRBV14	.	TRBJ2-1	once	CASSRKMGGGGNEQFF	TGTGCCAGCAGCCGAAAGATGGGGGGAGGGGGTAATGAGCAGTTCTTC
TRBV18	.	TRBJ2-7	.	CASSRTGPTYEQYF	TGTGCCAGCTCACGAACAGGGCCGACCTACGAGCAGTACTTC